The entry that follows covers one T cell receptor (beta chain) sequence. Its antigen is still unknown. The CDR3 spans 16 residues. Trimming stripped 3 bases from V and 0 bases from J, with 15 bases between. CDR1 is LNHNV and CDR2 is YYDKDF in the germline V gene (reference sequence). TCRdb fed the multiplex PCR reads into MiXCR, producing one record per CDR3 protein. The repertoire holds over 150,000 distinct CDR3 sequences, with 30% to 35% as singletons. The data derive from a study of breast tumors, draining lymph nodes, adjacent tissues. The lymph nodes were axillary draining lymph nodes from breast cancer patients. The study's findings and limits: Tumor repertoires ranked between lymph nodes and nontumor tissue in diversity, with V and J gene preferences. Most tumor T cells seemingly derive from lymph node, then expand in tumor.

The chain is built from TRBV15 and TRBJ2-7; D might be TRBD1 or TRBD2, each matching 6 bases. This receptor was identified in a female donor with breast cancer. Some clones in this sample may be carry-over from other donors' samples. The sample consisted of axillary lymph node tissue. CDR3 DNA sequence: TGTGCCACCAGCAGCTCCGCGGGACATAGCTCCTACGAGCAGTACTTC. Encoded protein: CATSSSAGHSSYEQYF. The full variable domain, its missing parts supplied by reference TRBV15 and TRBJ2-7, is DAMVIQNPRYQVTQFGKPVTLSCSQTLNHNVMYWYQQKSSQAPKLLFHYYDKDFNNEADTPDNFQSRRPNTSFCFLDIRSPGLGDTAMYLCATSSSAGHSSYEQYFGPGTRLTVT.